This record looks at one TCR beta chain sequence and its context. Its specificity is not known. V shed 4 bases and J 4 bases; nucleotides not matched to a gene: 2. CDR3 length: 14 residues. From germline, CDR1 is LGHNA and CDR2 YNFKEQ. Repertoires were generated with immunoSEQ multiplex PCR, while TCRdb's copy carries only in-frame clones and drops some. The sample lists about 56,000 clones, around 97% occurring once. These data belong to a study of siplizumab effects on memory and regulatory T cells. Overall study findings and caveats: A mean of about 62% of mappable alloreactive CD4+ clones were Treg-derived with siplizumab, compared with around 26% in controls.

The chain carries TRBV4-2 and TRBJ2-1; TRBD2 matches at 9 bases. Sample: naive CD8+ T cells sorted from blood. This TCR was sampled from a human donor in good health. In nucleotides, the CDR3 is TGTGCCAGCAGCCCAGGACTAGCGTACAATGAGCAGTTCTTC. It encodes CASSPGLAYNEQFF.